This record covers a single T cell receptor (beta chain). What this receptor recognizes is not known. No clone much larger than this one lies a single base away; base qualities are absent. The data were taken from a study of blood T cells in healthy people across ages (dated by TCRdb to the mid-2010s). At the level of the whole study: In model experiments, template switching captured roughly one uniquely barcoded TCR beta cDNA molecule for every two T cells. To track age-related changes in TCR beta repertoire diversity, the study relied on deep sequencing normalized with unique cDNA molecular identifiers. The donors were divided into four age groups: young (average 16 years), middle-aged (under 40), aged (roughly 66) and long-lived (about 79). Two additional independent replicas of 1 million unique cDNA reads from the same blood draw were analyzed for two donors (one aged 18 to 29 and one aged 80 or older).

The library was made by 5' RACE. Sequencing took place on an Illumina HiSeq 2500. A second PCR of about 6 to 12 cycles was run with a J-beta primer mix and a sample-barcoded 5' primer. A template-switch 5' adaptor carrying 12 random nucleotides introduced a unique molecular identifier onto each TCR beta cDNA molecule. Each sample yielded at least 3 million CDR3-containing paired-end reads. All of the RNA was converted into first-strand cDNA using the Mint cDNA synthesis kit, with a TRBC-specific oligonucleotide serving as the primer. All cDNA was treated with uracil-DNA glycosylase and then went through a first 18-cycle PCR with the universal primers M1SS and BC2_uni_R. In the source study's methods: For normalization, 1 million high-quality reads were randomly selected from each sample, with every read carrying a distinct molecular identifier. Reads with shared molecular identifiers were discarded instead of being binned into consensus sequences. MiTCR, set to a Q25 quality threshold and the strictest error-elimination algorithm, was used for CDR3 identification, clonotype clustering and error correction. A nonparametric unseen species model using Euler transformation provided a lower-bound estimate of total TCR beta diversity. TCRdb reprocessing: public reads trimmed at Q25 with fastp, clones called with MiXCR, in-frame beta chains kept. Rows merge per CDR3 protein into single entries with the most common DNA and genes. TCRdb, not the original authors, processed these V and J calls. The sample table lists 600,000 to 850,000 distinct CDR3 sequences, approximately 25% of them with a count of one. Jointly, the top ten make up 8% to 10% of the sample.

CDR1 MNHEY and CDR2 SMNVEV are derived from the germline V gene (reference sequence). V is cut back by 6 bases and J by 5 bases, with 14 bases in the junction unmatched. There are 17 amino acids in the CDR3, from cysteine to phenylalanine inclusive. Just CDR3 DNA is preserved here, 51 bases in frame from base 1. Results the study describes overall, beyond this receptor: Because donor CMV infection status was unknown, age-related changes in expanded clonotypes were potentially confounded. Bulk unsorted PBMC profiling prevented conclusive comparison of naive and antigen-experienced compartments. As age increased, observed TCR beta diversity per million T cells dropped in a roughly linear way, and a significant reduction was already evident by age 40. Total diversity estimates from one million sequenced T cells were considered lower bounds and underestimates. A strong correlation was found between observed TCR beta diversity and the percentage of naive T cells measured by flow cytometry. Compared with the aged group, the long-lived group had more naive CD4+ T cells, fewer expanded clones and increased TCR diversity, a pattern suggesting age selection.

The approximately 40 donors, aged roughly 6 to 100 years, were systemically healthy Caucasian individuals from Russia. Each donor gave ten milliliters of peripheral blood, collected into EDTA-treated Vacutainer tubes. PBMCs were isolated by Ficoll-Paque density-gradient centrifugation, with at least 6.5 million obtained per sample. Trizol reagent was used to extract total RNA from PBMCs, with at least 5.5 micrograms per sample. For every donor, an aliquot of PBMCs went through flow cytometry to measure the percentages of naive CD45RAhigh/CD27high T cells. These data also formed part of another study, on T cells of mothers and their children. As the second publication notes: Nine systemically healthy Caucasian individuals served as donors, namely three mothers together with their six children. cDNA synthesis consumed the entire amount of extracted RNA, loaded at approximately 1.6 ug RNA in each 15 ul reaction. In the second PCR, sample barcodes and 2-4 random nucleotides were introduced via the M1S primer. More than 9 million TCR beta CDR3 reads were obtained from each mother, and approximately 3 million reads were obtained from each child. Thymic selection shapes the output of TCR recombination in a similar way in related and unrelated pairs, and inherited differences have a minor effect. Normalized repertoire overlap was always found to be slightly, but never significantly, higher in related mother-child pairs than in unrelated mother-child pairs. With a sensitivity of approximately 100 clones per million clonotypes, no persistent microchimeric T cell clones were detected. To look for features that set related mother-child pairs apart from unrelated individuals, the researchers ran deep NGS to compare the TCR beta repertoires of mothers and children. On average, the children were around 11 +/- 4 years old, while the mothers were roughly 40 +/- 4 years old. After adapter ligation with NEBNext reagents, the libraries were sequenced on Illumina HiSeq 2000 with 100+100 nt paired-end reads. To avoid cross-contamination, the mother libraries and the child libraries were prepared a month apart and sequenced in separate runs. Each donor had between about 450,000 and 2,300,000 distinct TCR beta clonotypes identified. Naive TCR beta clonotypes were estimated from low-frequency clonotypes matched to each donor's FACS-determined naive share, without sorting.

The origin of this receptor is a boy aged 5 to 17 in good health. The sample taken for sequencing was blood. In this chain, TRBV27 is recombined with TRBJ2-1; 9 of the junction bases match TRBD2. This receptor has the CDR3 CASSRLAGAPGDNEQFF. Here is the DNA: TGTGCCAGCAGCCGATTAGCGGGGGCCCCGGGTGACAATGAGCAGTTCTTC.